The 17 T cell receptor beta chains below come from one sample, sequenced in a study of OX40 agonist ivuxolimab in advanced cancers. Some clones are missing from TCRdb's copy, which holds only in-frame ones; the method was immunoSEQ multiplex PCR. In the table there are 95,000 to 100,000 clones, about 92% of which are singletons. The sample in question was CD4+ or CD8+ T cells sorted from blood, obtained in a trial of the OX40 agonist ivuxolimab. These receptors were obtained from an adult with an advanced solid tumor such as melanoma, head and neck, liver or kidney cancer.

This chain joins TRBV27 and TRBJ2-7; tentatively, D is TRBD2 (8 bases). Trimming shortened V by 6 bases and J by 3 bases, and 33 bases separated the two germline ends. Per germline, CDR1 MNHEY and CDR2 SMNVEV (reference sequence). The CDR3 has 20 residues. Written as DNA, the CDR3 is TGTGCCAGCAGCCCTTGGGGAGGCGGGAGGCTACCGTCAGGGGGCTACGAGCAGTACTTC. Translation: CASSPWGGGRLPSGGYEQYF.

In its sample, this clone was seen once. The chain combines TRBV6-5 with TRBJ2-2, with TRBD1 identical over 9 bases. CDR3 length: 13 residues. V was clipped by 6 bases and J by 7 bases; unmatched bases: 3. Germline assignment: CDR1 MNHEY and CDR2 SVGAGI. CDR3 sequence: CASSRQGGGELFF. CDR3 sequence (DNA): TGTGCCAGCAGCCGACAGGGGGGCGGGGAGCTGTTTTTT.

The gene calls are TRBV2 and TRBJ2-4; a possible D gene is TRBD2 (6 bases). The germline gives CDR1 SNHLY, CDR2 FYNNEI. This CDR3 is built from 14 residues. Trimming cost V 3 bases and J 2 bases, with 8 bases left between them. CDR3 sequence (DNA): TGTGCCAGCAGTGACGGGAGATCCAAAAACATTCAGTACTTC. It yields the protein CASSDGRSKNIQYF.

J is TRBJ2-3 and V is TRBV7-9; D is perhaps TRBD2 (5 bases). This CDR3 region has 13 residues. Trimming shortened V by 4 bases and J by 6 bases, and 11 bases separated the two germline ends. Germline V gene lookup returns CDR1 SEHNR and CDR2 FQNEAQ (reference sequence). Here the CDR3 DNA reads TGTGCCAGCAGCTCCCTTAGGACTGATACGCAGTATTTT. Its protein product is CASSSLRTDTQYF. The variable domain in full, with the rest retrieved from reference TRBV7-9 and TRBJ2-3, is DTGVSQNPRHKITKRGQNVTFRCDPISEHNRLYWYRQTLGQGPEFLTYFQNEAQLEKSRLLSDRFSAERPKGSFSTLEIQRTEQGDSAMYLCASSSLRTDTQYFGPGTRLTVL.

The chain employs TRBV19 and TRBJ1-2, with D uncertain. This CDR3 region has 12 residues. V lost 3 bases and J 7 bases, leaving 9 bases between the germline ends. Germline V lookup: CDR1 LNHDA, CDR2 SQIVND (reference sequence). In DNA, the CDR3 is TGTGCCAGTAGTATGTCGGATTTTGGCTACACCTTC. Translated, it gives CASSMSDFGYTF.

The V and J genes are TRBV19 and TRBJ2-7, with TRBD1 matching 8 bases. The CDR3 covers 15 residues. Germline V lookup: CDR1 LNHDA, CDR2 SQIVND (reference sequence). V gave up 5 bases and J gave up 3 bases; unmatched junction bases: 9. The CDR3 coding sequence is TGTGCCAGTAGTGACCTTGGACAGGGATTCTACGAGCAGTACTTC. Amino acids: CASSDLGQGFYEQYF.

This chain joins TRBV2 and TRBJ2-3; D is unresolved. The CDR3 runs to 14 residues. The V and J ends lost 4 bases and 0 bases respectively, with 8 bases between them. CDR1 is SNHLY, CDR2 FYNNEI, per germline. CDR3 DNA sequence: TGTGCCAGCAGTGTAGGTGGAAGCACAGATACGCAGTATTTT. Translation: CASSVGGSTDTQYF. The full variable domain, rest sourced from reference TRBV2 and TRBJ2-3, is EPEVTQTPSHQVTQMGQEVILRCVPISNHLYFYWYRQILGQKVEFLVSFYNNEISEKSEIFDDQFSVERPDGSNFTLKIRSTKLEDSAMYFCASSVGGSTDTQYFGPGTRLTVL.

The rearrangement joins TRBV19 to TRBJ2-2; 8 nucleotides agree with TRBD1. Per the germline V gene, CDR1 is LNHDA and CDR2 is SQIVND (reference sequence). CDR3 length: 15 amino acids. V lost 7 bases to trimming and J lost 1 base; unmatched junction nucleotides: 5. Here the CDR3 DNA reads TGTGCCAGTAATGGGGGGACAGGGAACACCGGGGAGCTGTTTTTT. The encoded protein is CASNGGTGNTGELFF.

The V call is TRBV2, the J call TRBJ2-2, with TRBD1 matching 7 bases. There are 15 residues in the CDR3. Germline V CDR1 and CDR2: SNHLY, FYNNEI. Trimming took 4 bases from V and 4 from J; bases not matched to a gene: 6. The CDR3 sequence: CASSVQGKGTGELFF. In DNA, the CDR3 is TGTGCCAGCAGTGTACAGGGGAAGGGCACCGGGGAGCTGTTTTTT.

This clone was picked up one time. Germline and junction disagree at one end, which may indicate a read error. The V gene is TRBV6-1, the J gene TRBJ1-1; 10 bases are shared with TRBD1. The V gene's germline CDR1 is MNHNS and CDR2 SASEGT. The CDR3 length is 13 residues. In nucleotides, the CDR3 is TGTGCCGGCAGACAGGGGGCATACACTGAAGCTTTCTTT. Protein: CAGRQGAYTEAFF.

This clone was found once. The chain links TRBV5-8 to TRBJ2-6; no firm D call. CDR1 SGHTS and CDR2 YDEGEE come from the germline V gene. V lost 10 bases and J lost 3, with 11 bases in between. This CDR3 is built from 13 residues. The CDR3 DNA is TGTGCCCGCCGCGTTTTTGGGGCCAACGTCCTGACTTTC. Translated: CARRVFGANVLTF.

The chain recombines TRBV21-1 with TRBJ2-7; TRBD1 reflects the table's D call only, with no check against the DNA. TRBV21-1 is a documented pseudogene. The CDR3 is made up of 14 amino acids. The DNA for the CDR3 is TGTGCCAGCAGCAAAGGACAGGGGGCAAAAGAGCAGTACTTC. Amino acids: CASSKGQGAKEQYF.

J is TRBJ1-2 and V is TRBV5-3; 7 nucleotides line up with TRBD1. TRBV5-3 is noted as an ORF with a role that remains uncertain. This CDR3 has 14 residues. The V gene end was trimmed by 4 bases and the J gene end by 0 bases; junction bases not matched to a gene: 3. CDR3 loop: CARSGGQPNYGYTF. In DNA form, the CDR3 reads TGTGCCAGAAGCGGGGGACAGCCTAACTATGGCTACACCTTC.

The V and J genes are TRBV30 and TRBJ2-7; D is possibly TRBD2 (5 bases). The V gene's germline CDR1 is GTSNPN and CDR2 SVGIG (reference sequence). Trimming left V 0 bases short and J 5 bases short, with 14 bases between. The length of the CDR3 is 14 residues. The DNA of the CDR3 is TGTGCCTGGAGTGTACGGTTAGACTATGACGAGCAGTACTTC. It yields the protein CAWSVRLDYDEQYF.

V gene TRBV28 combines with J gene TRBJ1-5, with 8 bases fitting TRBD1. Germline values: CDR1 MDHEN, CDR2 SYDVKM. This CDR3 spans 17 amino acids. V shed 3 bases and J 5 bases; nucleotides not matched to a gene: 12. The CDR3 region is CASSLFPFKDRDQPQHF. The CDR3 DNA is TGTGCCAGCAGTTTGTTCCCCTTTAAGGACAGGGATCAGCCCCAGCATTTT.

This sequence joins TRBV7-2 and TRBJ2-3; 11 bases match TRBD2. The CDR3 is 15 amino acids. Germline V gene data show CDR1 as SGHTA and CDR2 as FQGNSA. Trimming cost V 3 bases and J 7 bases; bases outside gene matches: 6. The CDR3 DNA reads as TGTGCCAGCAGCTTGGGTGGGACTAGCGGACATACGCAGTATTTT. This translates into CASSLGGTSGHTQYF.

This clone appeared a single time. The chain has TRBV7-6 and TRBJ2-5; D ambiguous. V lost 0 bases, J lost 0 bases, and 11 bases lay in between. The V gene's germline CDR1 is SGHVS and CDR2 FNYEAQ. The CDR3 sequence is 16 residues long. The CDR3 here is CASSLAVSRYQETQYF. In nucleotides, the CDR3 is TGTGCCAGCAGCTTAGCCGTTAGCAGGTACCAAGAGACCCAGTACTTC.